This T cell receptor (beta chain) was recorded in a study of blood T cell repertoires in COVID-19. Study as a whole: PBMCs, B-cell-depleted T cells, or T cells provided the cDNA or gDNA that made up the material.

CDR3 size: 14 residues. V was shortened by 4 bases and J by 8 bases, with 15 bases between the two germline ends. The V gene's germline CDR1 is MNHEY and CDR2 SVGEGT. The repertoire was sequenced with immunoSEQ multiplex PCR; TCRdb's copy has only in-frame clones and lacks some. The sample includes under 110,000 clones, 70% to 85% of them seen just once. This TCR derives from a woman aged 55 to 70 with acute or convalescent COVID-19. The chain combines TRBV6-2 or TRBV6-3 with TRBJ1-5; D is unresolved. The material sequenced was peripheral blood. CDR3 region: CASSSHQQTKPQHF. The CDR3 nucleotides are TGTGCCAGCAGTTCCCACCAACAGACCAAGCCCCAGCATTTT.